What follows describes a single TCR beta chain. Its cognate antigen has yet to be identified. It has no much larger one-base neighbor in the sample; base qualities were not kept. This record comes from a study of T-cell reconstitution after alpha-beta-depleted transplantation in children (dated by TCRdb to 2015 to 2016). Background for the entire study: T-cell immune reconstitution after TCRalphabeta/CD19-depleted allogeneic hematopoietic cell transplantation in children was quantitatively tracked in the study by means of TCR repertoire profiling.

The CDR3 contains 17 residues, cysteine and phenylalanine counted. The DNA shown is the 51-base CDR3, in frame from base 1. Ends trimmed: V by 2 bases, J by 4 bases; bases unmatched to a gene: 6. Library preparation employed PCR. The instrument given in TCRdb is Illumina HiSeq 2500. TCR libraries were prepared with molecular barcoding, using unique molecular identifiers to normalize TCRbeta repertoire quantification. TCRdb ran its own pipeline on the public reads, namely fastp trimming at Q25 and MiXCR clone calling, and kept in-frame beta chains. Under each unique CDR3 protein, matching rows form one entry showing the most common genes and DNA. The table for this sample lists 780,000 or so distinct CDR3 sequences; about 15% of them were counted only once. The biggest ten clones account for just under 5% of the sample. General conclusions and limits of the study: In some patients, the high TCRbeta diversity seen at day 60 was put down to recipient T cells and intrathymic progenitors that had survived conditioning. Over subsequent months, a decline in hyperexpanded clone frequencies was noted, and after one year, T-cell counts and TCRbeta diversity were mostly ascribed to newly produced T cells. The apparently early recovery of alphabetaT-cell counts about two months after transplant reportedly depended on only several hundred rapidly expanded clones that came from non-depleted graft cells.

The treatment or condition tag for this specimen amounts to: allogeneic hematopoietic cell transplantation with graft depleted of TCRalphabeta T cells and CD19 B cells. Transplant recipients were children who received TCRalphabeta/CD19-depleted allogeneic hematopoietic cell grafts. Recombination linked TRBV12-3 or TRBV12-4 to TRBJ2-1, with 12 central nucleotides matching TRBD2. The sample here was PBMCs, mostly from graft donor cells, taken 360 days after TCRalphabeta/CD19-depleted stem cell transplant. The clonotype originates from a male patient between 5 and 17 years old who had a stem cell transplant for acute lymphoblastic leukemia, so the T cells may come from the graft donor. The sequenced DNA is TGTGCCAGCAGTTTATCGGTTCTAGCGGGAGGGTACAATGAGCAGTTCTTC. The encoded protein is CASSLSVLAGGYNEQFF.